The 29 T cell receptor beta chains listed next were all sequenced from one sample in a study of identical twins. TCRdb used MiXCR to reprocess the 5' RACE reads, holding one entry per CDR3 protein. The data show about 530,000 distinct CDR3 sequences, around 15% seen once. This sample was also put to use in a study of yellow fever vaccine responses in identical twins.

The sample comprised CD4+ T cells sorted from blood. The receptors derive from a woman younger than 35 in good health.

A few counts support this clonotype. V gene TRBV7-3 combines with J gene TRBJ2-5, with 7 bases matching TRBD2. The V gene end was trimmed by 4 bases and the J gene end by 4 bases; junction bases not matched to a gene: 9. The CDR3 is made up of 15 amino acids. Germline V gene lookup returns CDR1 SGHTA and CDR2 FQGTGA. CDR3 coding DNA: TGTGCCAGCAGCTCAACGAACGGGAGGCGAGAGACCCAGTACTTC. Its protein is CASSSTNGRRETQYF.

This clonotype was recorded only once. The rearrangement links TRBV6-5 to TRBJ2-1, with 7 bases aligning to TRBD2. Germline CDR1 and CDR2: MNHEY and SVGAGI. This CDR3 has 14 residues. Trimming removed 6 bases from V and 8 bases from J; junction bases left unmatched: 10. CDR3 amino acids: CASSHSAGSYEQFF. The CDR3 nucleotides read TGTGCCAGCAGCCACTCAGCGGGGTCCTATGAGCAGTTCTTC.

The sample holds one count of this clonotype. The chain uses TRBV12-3 or TRBV12-4 and TRBJ2-1, with 8 bases identical to TRBD2. Trimming removed 7 bases from V and 9 bases from J; junction bases left unmatched: 17. The CDR3 covers 16 residues. The CDR3 region has the DNA TGTGCCAGCACCATGGGATCGGCGGGAGGAGGGAGTGAGCAGTTCTTC. The encoded protein is CASTMGSAGGGSEQFF.

This clonotype showed up just a few times. The gene calls are TRBV20-1 and TRBJ2-7, with D unresolved. This CDR3 contains 15 residues. Germline lookup yields CDR1 DFQATT and CDR2 SNEGSKA (reference sequence). Trimming removed 0 bases from V and 2 bases from J, with 14 bases in between. The CDR3 is CSARDSGPGAYEQYF. CDR3 nucleotide sequence: TGCAGTGCTAGAGATTCTGGTCCGGGCGCCTACGAGCAGTACTTC.

This clonotype was observed a few times. The rearrangement links TRBV6-5 to TRBJ2-1, with TRBD1 as a possible D gene (6 bases). The CDR3 has 14 amino acids. Looked up from germline, CDR1 is MNHEY and CDR2 is SVGAGI. V lost 1 base to trimming and J lost 7 bases, with 11 bases between them. CDR3 in DNA: TGTGCCAGCAGTTACTTAAGGGGGACGAATGAGCAGTTCTTC. Translating gives CASSYLRGTNEQFF.

This clonotype turned up a few times. The chain carries TRBV5-1 and TRBJ2-2, with D possibly matching TRBD2 (6 bases). V was pared by 4 bases and J by 4 bases, with 11 bases between. Per the germline V gene, CDR1 is SGHRS and CDR2 is YFSETQ. This CDR3 has 14 residues. Here the CDR3 DNA reads TGCGCCAGCAGCGGCACCGGGGGCACCGGGGAGCTGTTTTTT. Translation gives CASSGTGGTGELFF.

This clonotype was counted many times. This chain uses TRBV15 with TRBJ1-4; TRBD1 is a possible D gene (6 bases). Germline V gene lookup returns CDR1 LNHNV and CDR2 YYDKDF (reference sequence). Trimming stripped 3 bases from V and 4 bases from J, with 12 bases between. The CDR3 loop spans 15 amino acids. Here the CDR3 reads CATSRAGDNNEKLFF. The DNA of the CDR3 is TGTGCCACCAGCAGGGCAGGGGACAATAATGAAAAACTGTTTTTT. The full variable domain, with the rest looked up from reference TRBV15 and TRBJ1-4, is DAMVIQNPRYQVTQFGKPVTLSCSQTLNHNVMYWYQQKSSQAPKLLFHYYDKDFNNEADTPDNFQSRRPNTSFCFLDIRSPGLGDTAMYLCATSRAGDNNEKLFFGSGTQLSVL.

The genes are TRBV9 and TRBJ1-2; D may be TRBD1 (5 bases). Trimming cost V 3 bases and J 5 bases, with 17 bases left between them. Per germline, CDR1 SGDLS and CDR2 YYNGEE. The CDR3 totals 15 residues. The CDR3 sequence: CASSAVATVLYGYTF. The CDR3 nucleotides read TGTGCCAGCAGCGCAGTCGCGACAGTCCTTTATGGCTACACCTTC.

This clonotype was counted a few times. V gene TRBV6-1 combines with J gene TRBJ2-7, with D unclear. V lost 0 bases and J 3 bases, leaving 6 bases between the germline ends. Germline V lookup: CDR1 MNHNS, CDR2 SASEGT. The CDR3 loop spans 13 amino acids. This CDR3 is CASSEARSYEQYV. CDR3 DNA sequence: TGTGCCAGCAGTGAAGCGCGCAGCTACGAGCAGTACGTC.

J is TRBJ2-3 and V is TRBV20-1; 7 bases map to TRBD2. V trimming: 4 bases; J trimming: 3 bases; junction bases outside the gene matches: 7. This CDR3 has 14 residues. The germline CDR1 and CDR2 sequences are DFQATT and SNEGSKA (reference sequence). The DNA for the CDR3 is TGCAGTGCTACCCCTAGCGGCCGTACAGATACGCAGTATTTT. The encoded protein is CSATPSGRTDTQYF.

This clonotype came up many times. V usage is TRBV24-1 and J usage is TRBJ2-2; D ambiguous. Between the trimmed V and J ends, which lost 3 bases and 5 bases, there was a span of 0 bases. Germline V CDR1 and CDR2: KGHDR, SFDVKD. The CDR3 length is 11 residues. Written as DNA, the CDR3 is TGTGCCACCAGTGATACCGGGGAGCTGTTTTTT. Translating gives CATSDTGELFF.

This clonotype has at least ten counts. This chain connects TRBV6-5 to TRBJ2-7; the D gene is possibly TRBD1 (5 bases). The CDR3 runs to 14 residues. Germline assignment: CDR1 MNHEY and CDR2 SVGAGI. Trimming stripped 2 bases from V and 3 bases from J, with 11 bases between. CDR3 sequence (DNA): TGTGCCAGCAGTTACGGTCGGCAGGGCTACGAGCAGTACGTC. This codes for CASSYGRQGYEQYV.

The chain couples TRBV6-1 to TRBJ2-2; D uncertain. Trimming stripped 7 bases from V and 10 bases from J, with 13 bases between. The CDR3 runs to 12 residues. The germline V gene has CDR1 MNHNS and CDR2 SASEGT. In nucleotides, the CDR3 is TGTGCCAGCACCCCTAGGGCCCTGGAGCTGTTTTTT. Protein product: CASTPRALELFF.

CDR3 sequence reads: CSVVPFTMGRYNEQFF. CDR3 nucleotide sequence: TGCAGCGTTGTCCCTTTTACAATGGGCAGATACAATGAGCAGTTCTTC. V gene TRBV29-1 combines with J gene TRBJ2-1; D is ambiguous. Germline V gene sequence: CDR1 SQVTM, CDR2 ANQGSEA. The CDR3 runs to 16 residues. V shed 4 bases and J shed 4 bases, with 20 bases lying between them.

This clonotype occurred a few times. J is TRBJ2-5 and V is TRBV5-1, with D maybe TRBD1 (5 bases). Germline assignment: CDR1 SGHRS and CDR2 YFSETQ. Deletions cut 2 bases from V and 5 bases from J, with 13 bases between. The CDR3 length is 14 residues. The CDR3 reads CASSLGVGSETQYF. The CDR3 DNA follows: TGCGCCAGCAGCTTAGGGGTAGGGTCGGAGACCCAGTACTTC.

The chain is built from TRBV10-3 and TRBJ1-2; D gene uncertain. Germline V lookup: CDR1 ENHRY, CDR2 SYGVKD. The CDR3 contains 13 residues. The V gene lost 6 bases and the J gene lost 4 bases, with 12 bases spanning the gap. CDR3 residues: CAISDPRLYGYTF. CDR3 coding DNA: TGTGCCATCAGCGACCCCCGCCTCTATGGCTACACCTTC.

This clonotype has only a few counts. The rearrangement uses TRBV10-1 and TRBJ2-3; D may be TRBD2 (6 bases). The CDR3 consists of 15 residues. V lost 3 bases and J 3 bases, leaving 13 bases between the germline ends. Germline-derived CDR1 and CDR2 are WNHNN and SYGVQD (reference sequence). DNA of the CDR3: TGCGCCAGCAGTGATGGTGCGGCGGGGACAGATACGCAGTATTTT. It specifies CASSDGAAGTDTQYF.

In its sample, this clonotype was seen a few times. The CDR3 region is CSVEGPMQETQYF. The CDR3 coding sequence is TGCAGCGTTGAGGGACCAATGCAAGAGACCCAGTACTTC. V and J are TRBV29-1 and TRBJ2-5; D tentatively fits TRBD1 or TRBD2 (5 bases each). The germline V gene has CDR1 SQVTM and CDR2 ANQGSEA. V lost 3 bases and J lost 2, with 10 bases in between. CDR3 length: 13 amino acids.

The V call is TRBV6-4, the J call TRBJ2-3; 8 bases are shared with TRBD1. V was clipped by 5 bases and J by 10 bases; unmatched bases: 8. This CDR3 has 13 residues. Germline V gene sequence: CDR1 MRHNA, CDR2 SNTAGT. CDR3 amino acids: CASSFATGGPQYF. In DNA, the CDR3 is TGTGCCAGCAGTTTCGCCACAGGGGGTCCGCAGTATTTT.

This chain connects TRBV5-1 to TRBJ1-1; the D is unclear. The ends were cut back, 1 base at V and 1 base at J, with 8 bases in the middle. This CDR3 contains 14 residues. Germline CDR1 is SGHRS and CDR2 is YFSETQ. In nucleotides, the CDR3 is TGCGCCAGCAGCTTGTATGGGGAGAACACTGAAGCTTTCTTT. Its protein is CASSLYGENTEAFF.

This clonotype was observed at least ten times. The CDR3 spells CASIKSGDTSTDTQYF. The CDR3 DNA reads TGTGCCAGCATCAAATCCGGGGATACTAGCACAGATACGCAGTATTTT. V gene TRBV12-3 or TRBV12-4 combines with J gene TRBJ2-3, with D perhaps matching TRBD2 (5 bases). CDR3 length equals 16 residues. V was pared by 7 bases and J by 0 bases, with 17 bases between.

The chain carries TRBV7-9 and TRBJ2-7; 9 bases align to TRBD1. After removal of 5 bases from V and 1 base from J, the junction contained 9 bases not matched to a gene. The CDR3 has 16 amino acids. Germline CDR1 reads SEHNR; CDR2 reads FQNEAQ (reference sequence). The CDR3 nucleotides are TGTGCCAGCAGCGCCCCCTCCGGGACAGGGTCCTACGAGCAGTACTTC. Protein product: CASSAPSGTGSYEQYF.

The rearrangement uses TRBV9 and TRBJ2-3; the D gene is possibly TRBD2 (7 bases). The CDR3 length is 17 residues. Germline V gives CDR1 SGDLS, CDR2 YYNGEE. Deletions cut 0 bases from V and 2 bases from J, with 16 bases between. For the CDR3, the DNA is TGTGCCAGCAGCGTAGGGGGGGGCGCATTCCCCACAGATACGCAGTATTTT. It yields the protein CASSVGGGAFPTDTQYF.

This clonotype was seen many times. V and J are TRBV5-1 and TRBJ1-2; D not certain. Trimming removed 4 bases at V and 7 bases at J, with 11 bases between. Germline V lookup: CDR1 SGHRS, CDR2 YFSETQ. CDR3 size: 12 residues. In DNA form, the CDR3 reads TGCGCCAGCAGCCCCGGCGCATCTGGCTACACCTTC. Protein sequence: CASSPGASGYTF.

The chain is built from TRBV10-3 and TRBJ2-1; weak D call: TRBD2 (6 bases). There are 15 residues in the CDR3. Per germline, CDR1 ENHRY and CDR2 SYGVKD. Trimming shortened V by 3 bases and J by 4 bases, and 13 bases separated the two germline ends. The CDR3 protein is CAISDYRETYNEQFF. The CDR3 coding sequence is TGTGCCATCAGTGATTACCGGGAGACTTACAATGAGCAGTTCTTC.

The chain carries TRBV27 and TRBJ2-3, with 8 bases identical to TRBD2. V gave up 0 bases and J gave up 8 bases; unmatched junction bases: 10. The CDR3 totals 16 residues. Germline lookup yields CDR1 MNHEY and CDR2 SMNVEV (reference sequence). The CDR3 DNA follows: TGTGCCAGCAGTTTATCCCCGGGAGGGCCGGATGGTACGCAGTATTTT. Translation gives CASSLSPGGPDGTQYF.

There are a few counts of this clonotype. The chain recombines TRBV5-1 with TRBJ2-5; D is unresolved. V lost 4 bases and J lost 2, with 9 bases in between. Per the germline V gene, CDR1 is SGHRS and CDR2 is YFSETQ. The CDR3 consists of 13 residues. The CDR3 DNA is TGCGCCAGCAGCATCCTGGGACAAGAGACCCAGTACTTC. This translates into CASSILGQETQYF.

This chain links TRBV28 with TRBJ2-7; D call uncertain. Per the germline V gene, CDR1 is MDHEN and CDR2 is SYDVKM. Trimming removed 7 bases at V and 2 bases at J, with 15 bases between. CDR3 length: 14 residues. In DNA, the CDR3 is TGTGCCAGCATCCACTCGACCCTCACCTACGAGCAGTACTTC. Residues: CASIHSTLTYEQYF.

This rearrangement joins TRBV6-1 to TRBJ1-5; 9 nucleotides align to TRBD1. The J segment lost 3 bases and the V segment lost 6 bases, leaving 9 bases of the junction unmatched. From germline, CDR1 is MNHNS and CDR2 SASEGT. The CDR3 is 16 residues long. The CDR3 DNA sequence: TGTGCCAGCAGGGCTGGGACAGGGAGGGACAATCAGCCCCAGCATTTT. Translation: CASRAGTGRDNQPQHF.